This TCR beta chain is drawn from a study of CD8+ T cells in alopecia areata. Broader study findings: Affected lesional scalp, above all in alopecia totalis/universalis, was more clonal than normal scalp. The study also sequences resident alphabeta T cells of normal skin in scalp samples.

Treatment noted: oral pan-JAK inhibitor, 5-10 mg twice daily. Researchers gathered lesional scalp punch biopsies and peripheral blood from patients with alopecia areata. Extraction of RNA preceded its reverse transcription into cDNA, which served as the sequencing template. Using immunoSEQ multiplex PCR, the repertoire was profiled, and TCRdb retains in-frame clones only, with some absent. The sample contains about 210,000 clones, around three fifths of which appear only once. The CDR3 has 16 residues. CDR1 is MNHEY and CDR2 is SMNVEV in the germline V gene (reference sequence). V was clipped by 3 bases and J by 0 bases, with 9 bases between them. Of note for this clone: No antigen is known for it.

The sample here was CD4+ T cells sorted from blood, taken at week 4, from a patient treated with tofacitinib. The TCR originated in a human donor with alopecia areata. The chain uses TRBV27 and TRBJ1-6; D gene ambiguous. This CDR3 reads CASSFEASSYNSPLHF. CDR3 bases: TGTGCCAGCAGTTTCGAGGCGAGCTCCTATAATTCACCCCTCCACTTT.